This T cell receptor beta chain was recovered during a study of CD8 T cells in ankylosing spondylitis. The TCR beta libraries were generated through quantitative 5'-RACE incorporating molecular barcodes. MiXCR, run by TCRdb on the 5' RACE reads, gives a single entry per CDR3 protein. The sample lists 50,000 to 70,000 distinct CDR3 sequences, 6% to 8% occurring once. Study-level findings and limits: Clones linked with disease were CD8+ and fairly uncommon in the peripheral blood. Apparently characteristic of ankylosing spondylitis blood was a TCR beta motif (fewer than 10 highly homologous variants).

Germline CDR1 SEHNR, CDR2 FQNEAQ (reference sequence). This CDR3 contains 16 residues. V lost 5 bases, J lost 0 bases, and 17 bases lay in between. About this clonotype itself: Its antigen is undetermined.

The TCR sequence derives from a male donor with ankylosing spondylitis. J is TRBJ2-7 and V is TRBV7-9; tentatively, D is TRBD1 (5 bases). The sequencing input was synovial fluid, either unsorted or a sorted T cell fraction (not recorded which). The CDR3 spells CASSRVDIASSYEQYF. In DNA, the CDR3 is TGTGCCAGCAGCCGCGTGGACATCGCGAGCTCCTACGAGCAGTACTTC. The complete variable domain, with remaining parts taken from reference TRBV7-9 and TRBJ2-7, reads DTGVSQNPRHKITKRGQNVTFRCDPISEHNRLYWYRQTLGQGPEFLTYFQNEAQLEKSRLLSDRFSAERPKGSFSTLEIQRTEQGDSAMYLCASSRVDIASSYEQYFGPGTRLTVT.